The clone carrying this T cell receptor beta chain was observed once. This entry comes from a study of blood T cell repertoires in COVID-19. About the study: The samples span acute and convalescent COVID-19 from the United States, Italy and Spain. T cells, B-cell-depleted T cells, or PBMCs supplied cDNA or gDNA.

Germline V gene sequence: CDR1 KGHSH, CDR2 LQKENI. V was clipped by 6 bases and J by 5 bases; unmatched bases: 14. The CDR3 has 18 residues. Adults between about 18 and 89 years of age took part from 20 to 25 US areas. Cohorts were based on clinical histories the participants reported. This table comes from immunoSEQ multiplex PCR, and its TCRdb copy is limited to in-frame clones, with some not included. The repertoire consists of about 350,000 clones, with about 90% occurring once and the leading ten covering approximately 0.93%. Sequenced material: PBMCs or T cells enriched from blood (not recorded which). The sequence derives from a woman aged 25-40 years who had recovered from COVID-19. The rearrangement links TRBV18 to TRBJ2-2; 11 bases map to TRBD1. As DNA, the CDR3 is TGTGCCAGCTCCCCAATAAGAGGACAGGGGGCGCGTACCGGGGAGCTGTTTTTT. It encodes CASSPIRGQGARTGELFF. Looking up the rest from reference TRBV18 and TRBJ2-2 gives the full variable domain: NAGVMQNPRHLVRRRGQEARLRCSPMKGHSHVYWYRQLPEEGLKFMVYLQKENIIDESGMPKERFSAEFPKEGPSILRIQQVVRGDSAAYFCASSPIRGQGARTGELFFGEGSRLTVL.